Shown below are 30 T cell receptor beta chains from a single sample sequenced in a study of T cells after yellow fever vaccination. TCRdb redid the calling of the 5' RACE reads with MiXCR, one entry per CDR3 protein. The sample yields some 560,000 distinct CDR3 sequences, roughly a sixth seen once. This specimen was PBMCs, taken 4 to 5 days after the first yellow fever vaccination. These receptors all stem from a man aged 18 to 30 who received the YFV17D yellow fever vaccine.

This clonotype has more than one count but fewer than ten. V usage is TRBV10-2 and J usage is TRBJ2-3; no reliable D call. Trimming took off 8 bases at V and 4 bases at J, with 4 bases between the two ends. The germline gives CDR1 WSHSY, CDR2 SAAADI. The CDR3 is 10 residues long. In nucleotides, the CDR3 is TGCGCCAGCGGTTCAGATACGCAGTATTTT. Its translation: CASGSDTQYF.

This chain links TRBV6-5 with TRBJ1-6; a possible D gene is TRBD1 (6 bases). Germline V gene lookup returns CDR1 MNHEY and CDR2 SVGAGI. The V gene lost 0 bases and the J gene lost 10 bases, with 13 bases spanning the gap. The CDR3 runs 15 residues. DNA for the CDR3: TGTGCCAGCAGTTACTCCAGGGGTCCAGGATCACCCCTCCACTTT. It yields the protein CASSYSRGPGSPLHF.

This clonotype occurred a few times. This chain connects TRBV29-1 to TRBJ2-7, with 7 bases that match TRBD1. Germline CDR1 is SQVTM and CDR2 is ANQGSEA. This CDR3 has 14 residues. Germline trimming cut 6 bases from V and 3 bases from J; bases unmatched to any gene: 11. In DNA, the CDR3 is TGCAGCGTGCTCGGGACAGAAGCTTACTACGAGCAGTACTTC. It specifies CSVLGTEAYYEQYF.

This clonotype was seen only a few times. The chain is built from TRBV19 and TRBJ2-3; D possibly corresponds to TRBD2 (6 bases). With 6 bases removed from V and 3 bases from J, the gap between germline ends came to 16 bases. Germline CDR1 reads LNHDA; CDR2 reads SQIVND (reference sequence). This CDR3 has 15 amino acids. The CDR3 sequence: CASSPAGMDTDTQYF. In DNA form, the CDR3 reads TGTGCCAGTAGCCCCGCGGGGATGGATACAGATACGCAGTATTTT.

The chain joins TRBV6-1 to TRBJ2-5; D is perhaps TRBD1 or TRBD2 (5 bases each). This CDR3 has 14 residues. V lost 5 bases and J lost 5, with 15 bases in between. From germline, CDR1 is MNHNS and CDR2 SASEGT. In DNA form, the CDR3 reads TGTGCCAGCAGTAAAAGCTCTCGGGGCGAGACCCAGTACTTC. It is translated as CASSKSSRGETQYF.

The chain couples TRBV7-9 to TRBJ2-1, with a weak D call TRBD1 (6 bases). The germline V and J ends were trimmed by 5 bases and 13 bases, with 15 bases remaining between them. Germline CDR1 is SEHNR and CDR2 is FQNEAQ (reference sequence). The CDR3 is made up of 12 amino acids. The DNA for the CDR3 is TGTGCCAGCAGCCGGGGACAAACCACTCAGTTCTTC. This sequence encodes CASSRGQTTQFF.

This clonotype was picked up a small number of times. The CDR3 loop reads CATNSTGRIGGELFF. In DNA form, the CDR3 reads TGCGCCACCAATTCGACAGGGCGAATCGGCGGGGAGCTGTTTTTT. The J gene is TRBJ2-2, the V gene TRBV23-1; 7 bases are a match to TRBD1. TRBV23-1 is classed as an ORF, of uncertain function. The CDR3 is 15 residues long. Trimming at V came to 10 bases and at J to 7 bases, leaving 15 bases not matched to a gene.

The chain joins TRBV20-1 to TRBJ2-3; TRBD2 matches at 7 bases. The germline V gene has CDR1 DFQATT and CDR2 SNEGSKA (reference sequence). Trimming took 1 base from V and 2 from J; bases not matched to a gene: 6. The CDR3 has 15 residues. In nucleotides, the CDR3 is TGCAGTGCTAGAGGCGCGAGCGGGATCACAGATACGCAGTATTTT. Encoded protein: CSARGASGITDTQYF.

This clonotype has only a few counts. The J gene is TRBJ2-2, the V gene TRBV20-1; D is ambiguous. Germline V gene lookup returns CDR1 DFQATT and CDR2 SNEGSKA (reference sequence). This CDR3 comprises 13 residues. Trimming removed 1 base at V and 3 bases at J, with 6 bases between. CDR3 sequence (DNA): TGCAGTGCTAGAGCGACTGACACCGGGGAGCTGTTTTTT. Translating it yields CSARATDTGELFF.

This chain connects TRBV12-3 or TRBV12-4 to TRBJ2-3; a weak D match, TRBD1 (5 bases). Trimming stripped 7 bases from V and 4 bases from J, with 12 bases between. There are 13 residues in the CDR3. The CDR3 DNA follows: TGTGCCAGCAAACAGGACCAGGCAGATACGCAGTATTTT. It specifies CASKQDQADTQYF.

This clonotype showed up just a few times. The chain couples TRBV12-3 or TRBV12-4 to TRBJ1-1; 10 nucleotides align to TRBD1. CDR3 length equals 14 residues. V lost 6 bases, J lost 6 bases, and 7 bases stayed unmatched. CDR3 region: CASRSGQGLAEAFF. CDR3 sequence (DNA): TGTGCCAGCAGGTCGGGACAGGGGCTCGCTGAAGCTTTCTTT.

The chain links TRBV20-1 to TRBJ2-7, with 8 bases identical to TRBD2. CDR3 length: 14 residues. V was pared by 6 bases and J by 3 bases, with 10 bases of the junction left unmatched. Germline values: CDR1 DFQATT, CDR2 SNEGSKA (reference sequence). In DNA form, the CDR3 reads TGCAGTGCAAGGGGCGGGGGGAGTATCTACGAGCAGTACTTC. Its protein is CSARGGGSIYEQYF.

This clonotype was found a few times. The chain has TRBV19 and TRBJ2-3; no definite D call. Per the germline V gene, CDR1 is LNHDA and CDR2 is SQIVND (reference sequence). The V end was cut by 6 bases, the J end by 6 bases, with 19 bases between. The CDR3 covers 15 residues. The chain's CDR3 is CASSHRKEGGDTQYF. The CDR3 DNA follows: TGTGCCAGTAGCCATAGAAAGGAAGGCGGCGATACGCAGTATTTT.

In its sample, this clonotype was seen many times. At one boundary the junction diverges from the germline segment, which might be a read error. The chain joins TRBV14 to TRBJ2-3, with D tentatively TRBD2 (6 bases). The CDR3 is 12 amino acids. Germline V gene data show CDR1 as SGHDN and CDR2 as FVKESK. The CDR3 protein is CASSQAGDTQYF. The DNA of the CDR3 is TGCGCCAGCAGCCAAGCGGGAGATACGCAGTATTTT.

This clonotype was seen ten or more times. The CDR3 DNA is TGTGCCAGCAACCTAAACAGGGGGGGTCAGACCCAGTACTTC. Protein product: CASNLNRGGQTQYF. This chain links TRBV7-2 with TRBJ2-5; perhaps TRBD1 as D (8 bases). Germline CDR1 reads SGHTA; CDR2 reads FQGNSA. V dropped 7 bases and J dropped 6 bases, with 18 bases sitting between them. The CDR3 has 14 amino acids.

This clonotype was found once. A much larger clone lies a single base off, so this may be a read error. The conserved closing phenylalanine or tryptophan is absent in this CDR3, likely reflecting a read error. The chain employs TRBV11-2 and TRBJ2-7; unclear D gene. The CDR3 is made up of 13 amino acids. CDR1 and CDR2 (germline): SGHAT, FQNNGV. The V end was cut by 0 bases, the J end by 2 bases, with 5 bases between. Here the CDR3 reads CASSLDPAYEQYA. In DNA form, the CDR3 reads TGTGCCAGCAGCTTAGATCCCGCCTACGAGCAGTACGCC.

The CDR3 reads CASSLGDRGSHEQYV. CDR3 bases: TGTGCCAGCAGCTTAGGTGACAGGGGGTCCCACGAGCAGTACGTC. The chain joins TRBV7-9 to TRBJ2-7; TRBD1 aligns across 9 bases. J was trimmed by 5 bases and V by 1 base; bases with no gene match: 6. Per germline, CDR1 SEHNR and CDR2 FQNEAQ (reference sequence). The CDR3 covers 15 residues.

This chain links TRBV25-1 with TRBJ2-6; tentatively, D is TRBD1 (5 bases). This CDR3 comprises 17 residues. V lost 3 bases and J lost 0, with 12 bases in between. From germline, CDR1 is MGHDK and CDR2 SYGVNS. This CDR3 reads CASSDRASFSGANVLTF. The CDR3 DNA follows: TGTGCCAGCAGTGACAGGGCGTCCTTCTCTGGGGCCAACGTCCTGACTTTC.

Of note for this clonotype: One end of the junction varies from germline; a read error may be responsible. The chain joins TRBV7-8 to TRBJ1-2, with D possibly TRBD1 on 5 matching bases. Germline V gene lookup returns CDR1 SGHVS and CDR2 FQNEAQ. The CDR3 consists of 15 residues. The DNA of the CDR3 is TGTGCCAGCACCTTACTCCAGGGCCCCTCCTATGGCTACACCTTC. Protein: CASTLLQGPSYGYTF.

This clonotype was recorded a few times. The chain combines TRBV20-1 with TRBJ1-1; D is unresolved. The germline V gene encodes CDR1 DFQATT and CDR2 SNEGSKA (reference sequence). The CDR3 loop spans 13 amino acids. Trimming took off 5 bases at V and 8 bases at J, with 18 bases between the two ends. The CDR3 region is CSALDGRPKEAFF. The DNA of the CDR3 is TGCAGTGCTTTAGACGGTAGACCCAAAGAAGCTTTCTTT.

The chain links TRBV28 to TRBJ1-6; unclear D gene. V lost 3 bases to trimming and J lost 7 bases, with 13 bases between them. The CDR3 spans 15 residues. CDR1 is MDHEN, CDR2 SYDVKM, per germline. This CDR3 reads CASSFHLTGNSPLHF. The CDR3 DNA reads as TGTGCCAGCAGTTTTCACCTGACGGGCAATTCACCCCTCCACTTT.

The rearrangement joins TRBV6-2 or TRBV6-3 to TRBJ1-2, with D unclear. Germline V CDR1 and CDR2: MNHEY, SVGEGT. The CDR3 contains 13 residues. The germline V and J ends were trimmed by 2 bases and 4 bases, with 8 bases remaining between them. The CDR3 loop reads CASSYGRAYGYTF. CDR3 nucleotides: TGTGCCAGCAGTTACGGGAGAGCCTATGGCTACACCTTC.

The chain links TRBV27 to TRBJ2-7; tentatively, D is TRBD1 or TRBD2 (5 bases each). V was pared by 6 bases and J by 2 bases, with 17 bases between. There are 15 residues in the CDR3. Germline values: CDR1 MNHEY, CDR2 SMNVEV (reference sequence). Written as DNA, the CDR3 is TGTGCCAGCAGGAGGGGTATGGGTGAAACCTACGAGCAGTACTTC. As protein: CASRRGMGETYEQYF.

The sample holds many counts of this clonotype. DNA for the CDR3: TGCGCCAGCAGCCAAGCCCGAGGAGACGGGGGCCGGAACACTGAAGCTTTCTTT. This encodes CASSQARGDGGRNTEAFF. The chain has TRBV4-3 and TRBJ1-1, with a weak D call TRBD1 (6 bases). Trimming took 1 base from V and 1 from J, leaving 19 bases between them. There are 18 residues in the CDR3. Germline assignment: CDR1 LGHNA and CDR2 YSLEER.

This clonotype has a handful of counts. The chain has TRBV5-1 and TRBJ2-1; 16 bases are shared with TRBD2. Trimming at V came to 0 bases and at J to 7 bases, leaving 7 bases not matched to a gene. The CDR3 has 18 residues. CDR1 and CDR2 from the germline V gene are SGHRS and YFSETQ. The CDR3 DNA is TGCGCCAGCAGCTTGGCCGGGACTAGCGGGGGGGCCTGGAATGAGCAGTTCTTC. As protein: CASSLAGTSGGAWNEQFF. Full variable domain (missing parts from reference TRBV5-1 and TRBJ2-1): KAGVTQTPRYLIKTRGQQVTLSCSPISGHRSVSWYQQTPGQGLQFLFEYFSETQRNKGNFPGRFSGRQFSNSRSEMNVSTLELGDSALYLCASSLAGTSGGAWNEQFFGPGTRLTVL.

The chain carries TRBV7-9 and TRBJ2-3; D is unresolved. Germline loops: CDR1 SEHNR, CDR2 FQNEAQ (reference sequence). V was pared by 2 bases and J by 1 base, with 13 bases between. The CDR3 is made up of 16 amino acids. The CDR3 bases are TGTGCCAGCAGCTTAAGGGCGAGCAGAGGCACAGATACGCAGTATTTT. This translates into CASSLRASRGTDTQYF.

The table lists this clonotype with a few counts. This chain uses TRBV7-9 with TRBJ1-1, with D hard to call. The germline gives CDR1 SEHNR, CDR2 FQNEAQ (reference sequence). CDR3 length equals 14 residues. The V end lost 6 bases, the J end lost 9 bases, and 20 bases lay between the germline ends. Written as DNA, the CDR3 is TGTGCCAGCAGTTTTGTCGCGAGTTTGGGGAAAGCTTTCTTT. Translated, it gives CASSFVASLGKAFF.

The chain links TRBV6-2 or TRBV6-3 to TRBJ2-1; 10 bases line up with TRBD1. V shed 7 bases and J 6 bases; nucleotides not matched to a gene: 12. The CDR3 spans 16 residues. Germline-derived CDR1 and CDR2 are MNHEY and SVGEGT. The CDR3 coding sequence is TGTGCCAGCAACGAACGGGACAGGGGACATGGCAATGAGCAGTTCTTC. It is translated as CASNERDRGHGNEQFF.

The chain couples TRBV14 to TRBJ2-1; either TRBD1 or TRBD2 may supply D (5 bases each). From germline, CDR1 is SGHDN and CDR2 FVKESK. V shed 5 bases and J shed 1 base, with 18 bases lying between them. The CDR3 loop spans 17 amino acids. The chain's CDR3 is CASSSEPDGASYNEQFF. CDR3 DNA sequence: TGTGCCAGCAGCTCCGAACCGGACGGGGCGTCCTACAATGAGCAGTTCTTC.

The gene calls are TRBV7-9 and TRBJ2-2; D possibly uses TRBD1 or TRBD2 (5 bases each). The CDR3 contains 17 residues. Trimming shortened V by 4 bases and J by 4 bases, and 19 bases separated the two germline ends. Germline CDR1 SEHNR, CDR2 FQNEAQ (reference sequence). This chain's CDR3 is CASSWGTHGTVTGELFF. The DNA of the CDR3 is TGTGCCAGCAGCTGGGGGACCCACGGGACGGTCACCGGGGAGCTGTTTTTT.